These 10 T cell receptor beta chains share one sample of origin, sequenced in a study of Graves' ophthalmopathy and Graves' hyperthyroidism (dated by TCRdb to 2016 to 2018). This sample was sequenced with an Illumina HiSeq 2000. For repertoire sequencing, TCR beta CDR3 regions were amplified from RNA transcripts. The first round of RT-PCR was done with HTBI primers and the Qiagen OneStep RT-PCR kit, and was followed by a second round of multiplex PCR, then size selection and purification. TCRdb reran the public reads through fastp at Q25 and MiXCR, keeping productive beta chains. Rows are unified per CDR3 protein, each entry keeping the most common DNA and genes. The sample data list 650,000 to 900,000 distinct CDR3 sequences, and around 40% of these were observed just once. The top ten hold around 40% of the sample. The source material was peripheral blood. Source of these receptors: an adult man with Graves' ophthalmopathy.

In this sample, this clonotype turned up many times. The gene calls are TRBV24-1 and TRBJ2-5, with a possible D match to TRBD2 (6 bases). Between the trimmed V and J ends, which lost 3 bases and 2 bases, there was a span of 9 bases. From germline, CDR1 is KGHDR and CDR2 SFDVKD. The CDR3 sequence is 14 residues long. The CDR3 protein is CATSDRRGQETQYF. CDR3 sequence (DNA): TGTGCCACCAGTGATCGGAGGGGTCAAGAGACCCAGTACTTC.

There are many counts of this clonotype. V gene TRBV20-1 combines with J gene TRBJ1-2; D is unresolved. Trimming removed 6 bases from V and 1 base from J, with 12 bases in between. This CDR3 comprises 13 residues. The germline V gene has CDR1 DFQATT and CDR2 SNEGSKA (reference sequence). CDR3 residues: CSAAKDGNYGYTF. CDR3 coding DNA: TGCAGTGCCGCCAAGGACGGTAACTATGGCTACACCTTC.

The chain employs TRBV16 and TRBJ1-2, with 11 positions matching TRBD1. The CDR3 covers 17 residues. V shed 2 bases, J shed 3 bases, and the junction held 8 bases outside the gene matches. The germline V gene encodes CDR1 KGHSY and CDR2 FQNENV. In nucleotides, the CDR3 is TGTGCCAGCAGCCAAACTCGGGACAGGGGGTCGGACTATGGCTACACCTTC. Amino acid sequence: CASSQTRDRGSDYGYTF.

A remark on this clonotype: A read error may produce the germline difference seen at one junction end. The chain combines TRBV9 with TRBJ2-2; D assignment may be TRBD1 or TRBD2 (9 bases each). CDR3 length: 14 amino acids. Germline V CDR1 and CDR2: SGDLS, YYNGEE. The CDR3 reads CASAVTGGGGELLF. In nucleotides, the CDR3 is TGTGCCAGCGCCGTCACAGGGGGCGGGGGGGAGCTGCTTTTT.

In this sample, this clonotype turned up many times. The rearrangement joins TRBV12-3 or TRBV12-4 to TRBJ2-5, with 7 positions matching TRBD1. Germline trimming cut 5 bases from V and 10 bases from J; bases unmatched to any gene: 4. The CDR3 runs to 11 residues. The CDR3 DNA reads TGTGCCAGCAGTATCTCAGGGGGCCAGTACTTC. Encoded protein: CASSISGGQYF.

This clonotype was seen only a few times. CDR3 protein: CSADTGITNEKLFF. The CDR3 DNA is TGCAGTGCCGACACGGGAATTACTAATGAAAAACTGTTTTTT. The V and J genes are TRBV20-1 and TRBJ1-4; D gene uncertain. There are 14 residues in the CDR3. Germline V gene lookup returns CDR1 DFQATT and CDR2 SNEGSKA (reference sequence). The V gene lost 6 bases and the J gene lost 2 bases, with 13 bases spanning the gap.

As for this clonotype: In this CDR3 the conserved last residue, phenylalanine or tryptophan, is missing, so a read error is likely. The V and J genes are TRBV7-2 and TRBJ2-7, with D perhaps TRBD2 (6 bases). Germline-derived CDR1 and CDR2 are SGHTA and FQGNSA. V gave up 1 base and J gave up 7 bases, with 23 bases separating them. The length of the CDR3 is 17 residues. CDR3 in DNA: TGTGCCAGCAGCTTAGGGCGTATGCGGGGCCGGGCGGTAGAGCAGTACCTC. This encodes CASSLGRMRGRAVEQYL.

This clonotype has more than one count but fewer than ten. The chain uses TRBV9 and TRBJ2-6, with 9 nucleotides matching TRBD1. J lost 4 bases, V lost 3 bases, and 14 bases had no gene match. The germline CDR1 and CDR2 sequences are SGDLS and YYNGEE. The CDR3 consists of 19 residues. CDR3: CASSDRPGTGFGGANVLTF. The CDR3 DNA is TGTGCCAGCAGCGACCGTCCCGGGACAGGGTTTGGAGGGGCCAACGTCCTGACTTTC.

On this clonotype itself: The junction shows a germline mismatch at one end, possibly a read error. The rearrangement uses TRBV7-9 and TRBJ2-7, with D perhaps TRBD2 (6 bases). The CDR3 contains 13 residues. Per the germline V gene, CDR1 is SEHNR and CDR2 is FQNEAQ (reference sequence). The CDR3 spells CASSLGTPLEQYF. The DNA for the CDR3 is TGCGCCAGCAGCCTCGGGACTCCGCTCGAGCAGTACTTC.

The J gene is TRBJ1-3, the V gene TRBV25-1, with no clear D. The ends were cut back, 5 bases at V and 0 bases at J, with 14 bases in the middle. Germline-derived CDR1 and CDR2 are MGHDK and SYGVNS. This CDR3 is 16 amino acids long. CDR3 amino acids: CASSLGFLGSGNTIYF. DNA for the CDR3: TGTGCCAGCAGTTTAGGGTTTTTGGGCTCTGGAAACACCATATATTTT.